The T cell receptor beta chain described here comes from a study of human T cells and chemical hapten exposure. Specified time point: patch test 1, 2 weeks after DPC sensitization. Treatment described: therapeutic diphenylcyclopropenone sensitization with weekly scalp DPC. In germline, CDR1 is SGDLS, CDR2 YYNGEE. The CDR3 covers 15 residues. V lost 3 bases and J 1 base, leaving 13 bases between the germline ends. Attachment of unique molecular identifiers to individual cDNA molecules was performed in the library. TCRdb reprocessed the RACE reads with MiXCR, giving one entry per CDR3 protein. The sample has 180,000 or so distinct CDR3 sequences, about 14% seen once.

The V and J genes are TRBV9 and TRBJ2-5, with a weak D call TRBD1 (5 bases). The source was whole blood, collected in connection with sensitization to the hapten diphenylcyclopropenone (DPC). The source of this sequence is a woman aged 25 to 39 with alopecia areata. Some clones in this sample may be carry-over from other donors' samples. The CDR3: CASSAHLTAQETQYF. The CDR3 bases are TGTGCCAGCAGCGCCCACTTGACAGCCCAAGAGACCCAGTACTTC. Full variable domain (outside the CDR3, taken from reference TRBV9 and TRBJ2-5): DSGVTQTPKHLITATGQRVTLRCSPRSGDLSVYWYQQSLDQGLQFLIQYYNGEERAKGNILERFSAQQFPDLHSELNLSSLELGDSALYFCASSAHLTAQETQYFGPGTRLLVL.